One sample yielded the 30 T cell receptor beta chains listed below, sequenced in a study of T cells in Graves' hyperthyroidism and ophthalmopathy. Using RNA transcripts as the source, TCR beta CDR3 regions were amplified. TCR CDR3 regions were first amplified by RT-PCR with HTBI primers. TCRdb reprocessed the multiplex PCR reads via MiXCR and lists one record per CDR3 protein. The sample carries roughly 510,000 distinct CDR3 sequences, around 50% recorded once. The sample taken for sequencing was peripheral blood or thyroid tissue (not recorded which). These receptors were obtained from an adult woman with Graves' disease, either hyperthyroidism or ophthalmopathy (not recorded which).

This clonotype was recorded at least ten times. This CDR3 reads CASSLGGTLVNQPQHF. Here the CDR3 DNA reads TGTGCCAGCAGCTTAGGGGGAACGCTCGTAAATCAGCCCCAGCATTTT. This chain connects TRBV7-9 to TRBJ1-5, with D uncertain. Germline CDR1 reads SEHNR; CDR2 reads FQNEAQ (reference sequence). V dropped 1 base and J dropped 4 bases, with 14 bases sitting between them. The length of the CDR3 is 16 residues. Together with reference TRBV7-9 and TRBJ1-5, the CDR3 gives the full variable domain: DTGVSQNPRHKITKRGQNVTFRCDPISEHNRLYWYRQTLGQGPEFLTYFQNEAQLEKSRLLSDRFSAERPKGSFSTLEIQRTEQGDSAMYLCASSLGGTLVNQPQHFGDGTRLSIL.

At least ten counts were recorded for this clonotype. CDR3 coding DNA: TGTGCCAGCAGCGGGGACATGAGCAATCAGCCCCAGCATTTT. As protein: CASSGDMSNQPQHF. This chain connects TRBV6-1 to TRBJ1-5, with D possibly being TRBD1 (6 bases). There are 14 residues in the CDR3. Trimming stripped 6 bases from V and 1 base from J, with 10 bases between. Germline loops: CDR1 MNHNS, CDR2 SASEGT.

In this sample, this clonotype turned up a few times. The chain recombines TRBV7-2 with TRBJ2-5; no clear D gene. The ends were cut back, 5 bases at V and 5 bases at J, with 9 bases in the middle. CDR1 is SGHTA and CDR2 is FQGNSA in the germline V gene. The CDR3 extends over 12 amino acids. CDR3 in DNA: TGTGCCAGCAGCGGCCGATCGGAGACCCAGTACTTC. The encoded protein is CASSGRSETQYF.

CDR3: CASQGQLNSPLHF. The CDR3 bases are TGTGCCAGCCAAGGACAGCTAAATTCACCCCTCCACTTT. The chain is built from TRBV7-9 and TRBJ1-6, with D possibly being TRBD1 (6 bases). Between the trimmed V and J ends, which lost 8 bases and 7 bases, there was a span of 12 bases. This CDR3 comprises 13 residues. The germline CDR1 and CDR2 sequences are SEHNR and FQNEAQ (reference sequence).

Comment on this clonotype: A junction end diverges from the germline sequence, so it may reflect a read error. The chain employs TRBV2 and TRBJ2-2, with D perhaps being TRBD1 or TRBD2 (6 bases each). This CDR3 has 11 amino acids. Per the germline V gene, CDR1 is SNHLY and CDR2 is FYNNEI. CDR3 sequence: CASSVSGALFF. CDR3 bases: TGTGCCAGCAGTGTTTCGGGGGCGCTGTTTTTT.

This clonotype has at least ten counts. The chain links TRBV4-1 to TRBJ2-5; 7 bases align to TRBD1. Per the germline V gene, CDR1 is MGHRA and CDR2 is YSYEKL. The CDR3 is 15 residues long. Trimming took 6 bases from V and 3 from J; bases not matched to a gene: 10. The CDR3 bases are TGCGCCAGCAGATCGACAGGGTTTTTCGAAGAGACCCAGTACTTC. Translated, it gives CASRSTGFFEETQYF.

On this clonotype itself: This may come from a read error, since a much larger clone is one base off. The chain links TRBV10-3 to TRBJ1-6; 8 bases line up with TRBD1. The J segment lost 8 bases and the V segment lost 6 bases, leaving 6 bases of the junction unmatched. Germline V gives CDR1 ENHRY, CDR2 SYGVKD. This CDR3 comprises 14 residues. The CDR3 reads CAIRGGQGYSPLHF. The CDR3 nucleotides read TGTGCCATCAGGGGAGGACAGGGTTATTCACCCCTCCACTTT.

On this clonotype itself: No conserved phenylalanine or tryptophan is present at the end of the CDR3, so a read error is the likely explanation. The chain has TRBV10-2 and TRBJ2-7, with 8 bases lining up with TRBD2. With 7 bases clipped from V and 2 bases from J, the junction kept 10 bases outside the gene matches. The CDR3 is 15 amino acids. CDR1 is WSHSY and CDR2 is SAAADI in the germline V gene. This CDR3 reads CASKFQAGVPYEQYL. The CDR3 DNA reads TGCGCCAGCAAGTTCCAAGCGGGAGTCCCCTACGAGCAGTACCTC.

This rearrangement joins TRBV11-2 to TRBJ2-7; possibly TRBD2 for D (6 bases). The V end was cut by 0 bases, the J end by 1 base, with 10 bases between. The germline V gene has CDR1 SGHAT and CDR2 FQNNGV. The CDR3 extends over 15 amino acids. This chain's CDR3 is CASSLEAGPSYEQYF. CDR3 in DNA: TGTGCCAGCAGCTTAGAGGCGGGACCTTCCTACGAGCAGTACTTC.

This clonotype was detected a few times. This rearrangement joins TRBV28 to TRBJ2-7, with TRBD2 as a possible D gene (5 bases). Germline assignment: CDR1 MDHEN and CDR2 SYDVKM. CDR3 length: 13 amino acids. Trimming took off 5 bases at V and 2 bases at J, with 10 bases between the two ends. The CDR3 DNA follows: TGTGCCAGCAGTCTCGGGAATGCCTACGAGCAGTACTTC. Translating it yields CASSLGNAYEQYF. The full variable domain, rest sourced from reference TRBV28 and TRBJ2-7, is DVKVTQSSRYLVKRTGEKVFLECVQDMDHENMFWYRQDPGLGLRLIYFSYDVKMKEKGDIPEGYSVSREKKERFSLILESASTNQTSMYLCASSLGNAYEQYFGPGTRLTVT.

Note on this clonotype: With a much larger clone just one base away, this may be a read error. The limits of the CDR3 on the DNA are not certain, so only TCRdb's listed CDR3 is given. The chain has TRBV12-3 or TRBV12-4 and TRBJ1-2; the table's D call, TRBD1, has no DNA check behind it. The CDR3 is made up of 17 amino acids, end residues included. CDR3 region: CASSFMSFAGGNYGYAF.

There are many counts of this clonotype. The chain's CDR3 is CASSFRNEAFF. DNA of the CDR3: TGTGCCAGCAGTTTCCGTAATGAAGCTTTCTTT. The chain has TRBV12-3 or TRBV12-4 and TRBJ1-1; D not resolved. Trimming removed 3 bases at V and 7 bases at J, with 6 bases between. The CDR3 totals 11 residues.

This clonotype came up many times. The CDR3 region has the DNA TGTGCCAGCAGCTTAGCGGGACTGGGGTACCAAGAGACCCAGTACTTC. This codes for CASSLAGLGYQETQYF. The chain combines TRBV11-2 with TRBJ2-5; possibly TRBD2 for D (6 bases). Germline-derived CDR1 and CDR2 are SGHAT and FQNNGV. V shed 1 base and J shed 0 bases, with 12 bases lying between them. CDR3 length: 16 amino acids.

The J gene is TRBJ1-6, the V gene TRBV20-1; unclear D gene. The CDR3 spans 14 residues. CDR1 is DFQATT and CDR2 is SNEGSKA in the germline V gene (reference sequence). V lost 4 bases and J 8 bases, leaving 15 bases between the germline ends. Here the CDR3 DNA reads TGCAGTGCTATCTCCGGGAGGGTCGATTCACCCCTCCACTTT. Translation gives CSAISGRVDSPLHF.

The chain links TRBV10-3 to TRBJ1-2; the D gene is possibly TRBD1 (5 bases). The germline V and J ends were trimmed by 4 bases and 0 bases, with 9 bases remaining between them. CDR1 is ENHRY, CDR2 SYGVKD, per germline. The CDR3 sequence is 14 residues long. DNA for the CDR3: TGTGCCATCAGTGGAGGGGATACTAACTATGGCTACACCTTC. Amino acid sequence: CAISGGDTNYGYTF.

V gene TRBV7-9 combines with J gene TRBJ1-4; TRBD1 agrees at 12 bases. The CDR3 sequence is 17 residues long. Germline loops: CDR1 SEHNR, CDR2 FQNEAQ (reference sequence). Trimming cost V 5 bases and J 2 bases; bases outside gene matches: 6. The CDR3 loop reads CASSHRDRGLTNEKLFF. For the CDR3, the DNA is TGTGCCAGCAGCCACCGGGACAGGGGGCTCACTAATGAAAAACTGTTTTTT.

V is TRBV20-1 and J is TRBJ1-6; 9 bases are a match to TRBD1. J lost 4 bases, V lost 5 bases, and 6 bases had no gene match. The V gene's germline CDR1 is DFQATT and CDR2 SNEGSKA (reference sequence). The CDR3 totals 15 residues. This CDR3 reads CSAGGTGSYNSPLHF. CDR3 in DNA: TGCAGTGCTGGCGGGACAGGGTCTTATAATTCACCCCTCCACTTT.

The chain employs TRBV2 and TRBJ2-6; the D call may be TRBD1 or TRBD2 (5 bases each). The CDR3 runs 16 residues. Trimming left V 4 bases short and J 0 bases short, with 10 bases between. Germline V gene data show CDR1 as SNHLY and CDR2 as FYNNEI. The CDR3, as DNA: TGTGCCAGCAGTGGTGCAGGGAGCTCTGGGGCCAACGTCCTGACTTTC. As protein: CASSGAGSSGANVLTF.

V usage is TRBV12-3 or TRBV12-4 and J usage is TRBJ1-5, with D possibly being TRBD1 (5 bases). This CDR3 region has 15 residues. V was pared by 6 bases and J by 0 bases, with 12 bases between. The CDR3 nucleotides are TGTGCCAGCAGCCGGGGGAAGTATAGCAATCAGCCCCAGCATTTT. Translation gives CASSRGKYSNQPQHF.

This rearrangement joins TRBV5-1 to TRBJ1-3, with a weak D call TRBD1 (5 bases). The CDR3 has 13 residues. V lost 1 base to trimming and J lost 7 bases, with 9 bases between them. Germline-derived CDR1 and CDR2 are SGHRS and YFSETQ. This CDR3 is CASSLQGGNTIYF. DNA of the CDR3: TGCGCCAGCAGCTTGCAGGGCGGGAACACCATATATTTT.

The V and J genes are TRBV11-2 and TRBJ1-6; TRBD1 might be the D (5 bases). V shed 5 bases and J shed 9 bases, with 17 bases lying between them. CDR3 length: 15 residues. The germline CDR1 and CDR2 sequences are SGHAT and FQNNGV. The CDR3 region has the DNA TGTGCCAGCAGCGTCGGGCGGGGGATTGGTTCACCCCTCCACTTT. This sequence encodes CASSVGRGIGSPLHF. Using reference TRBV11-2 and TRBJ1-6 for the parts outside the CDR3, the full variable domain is EAGVAQSPRYKIIEKRQSVAFWCNPISGHATLYWYQQILGQGPKLLIQFQNNGVVDDSQLPKDRFSAERLKGVDSTLKIQPAKLEDSAVYLCASSVGRGIGSPLHFGNGTRLTVT.

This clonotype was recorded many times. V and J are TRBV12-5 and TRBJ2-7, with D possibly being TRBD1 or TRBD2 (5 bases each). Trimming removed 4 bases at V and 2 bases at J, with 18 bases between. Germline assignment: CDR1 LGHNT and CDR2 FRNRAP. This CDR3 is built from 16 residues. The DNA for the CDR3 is TGTGCTAGTGGTTGTCGAGACGGGACCTCGCCCTACGAGCAGTACTTC. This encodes CASGCRDGTSPYEQYF.

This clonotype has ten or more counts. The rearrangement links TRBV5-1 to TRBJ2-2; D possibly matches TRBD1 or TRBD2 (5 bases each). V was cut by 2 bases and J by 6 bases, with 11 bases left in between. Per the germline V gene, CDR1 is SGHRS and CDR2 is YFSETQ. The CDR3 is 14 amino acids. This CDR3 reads CASSLGTPAGELFF. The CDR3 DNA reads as TGCGCCAGCAGCTTAGGGACCCCCGCCGGGGAGCTGTTTTTT.

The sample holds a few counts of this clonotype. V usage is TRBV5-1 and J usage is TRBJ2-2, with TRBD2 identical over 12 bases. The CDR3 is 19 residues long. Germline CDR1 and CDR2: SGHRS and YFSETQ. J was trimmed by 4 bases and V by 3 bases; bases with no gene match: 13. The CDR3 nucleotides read TGCGCCAGCAGCTCTGTGCCTTTACTAGCGGGAGGCGTCACCGGGGAGCTGTTTTTT. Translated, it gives CASSSVPLLAGGVTGELFF.

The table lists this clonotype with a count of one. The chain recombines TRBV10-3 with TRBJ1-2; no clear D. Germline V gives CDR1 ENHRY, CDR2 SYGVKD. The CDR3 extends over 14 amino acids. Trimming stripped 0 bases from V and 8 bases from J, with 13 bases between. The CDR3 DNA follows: TGTGCCATCAGTGAGTCCTCCCGGTTAAGCGGCTACACCTTC. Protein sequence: CAISESSRLSGYTF.

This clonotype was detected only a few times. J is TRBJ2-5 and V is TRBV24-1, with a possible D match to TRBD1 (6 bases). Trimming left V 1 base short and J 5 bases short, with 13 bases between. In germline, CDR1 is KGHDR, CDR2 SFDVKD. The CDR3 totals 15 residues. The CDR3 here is CATSDFGTGMETQYF. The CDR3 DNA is TGTGCCACCAGTGATTTTGGAACAGGGATGGAGACCCAGTACTTC.

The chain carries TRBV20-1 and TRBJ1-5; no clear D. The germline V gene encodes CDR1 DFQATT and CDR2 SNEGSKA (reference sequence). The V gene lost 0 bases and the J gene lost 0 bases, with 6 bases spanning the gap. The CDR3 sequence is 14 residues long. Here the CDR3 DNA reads TGCAGTGCTAGAGATTGGAGTAGCAATCAGCCCCAGCATTTT. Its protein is CSARDWSSNQPQHF.

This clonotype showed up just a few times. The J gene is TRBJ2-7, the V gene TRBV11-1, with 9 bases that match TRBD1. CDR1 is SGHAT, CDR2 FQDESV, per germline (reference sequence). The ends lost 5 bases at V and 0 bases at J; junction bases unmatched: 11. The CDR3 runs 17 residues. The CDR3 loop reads CASSASLGQGSSYEQYF. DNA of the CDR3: TGTGCCAGCAGCGCGTCTTTAGGACAGGGGAGCTCCTACGAGCAGTACTTC. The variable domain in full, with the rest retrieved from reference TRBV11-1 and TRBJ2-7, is EAEVAQSPRYKITEKSQAVAFWCDPISGHATLYWYRQILGQGPELLVQFQDESVVDDSQLPKDRFSAERLKGVDSTLKIQPAELGDSAMYLCASSASLGQGSSYEQYFGPGTRLTVT.

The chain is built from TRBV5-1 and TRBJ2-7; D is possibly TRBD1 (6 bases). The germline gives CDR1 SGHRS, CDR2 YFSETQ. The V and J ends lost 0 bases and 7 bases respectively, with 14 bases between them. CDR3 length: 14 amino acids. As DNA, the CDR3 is TGCGCCAGCAGCTTGGAGACGTCTCAGGGGGAGCAGTACTTC. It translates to CASSLETSQGEQYF.

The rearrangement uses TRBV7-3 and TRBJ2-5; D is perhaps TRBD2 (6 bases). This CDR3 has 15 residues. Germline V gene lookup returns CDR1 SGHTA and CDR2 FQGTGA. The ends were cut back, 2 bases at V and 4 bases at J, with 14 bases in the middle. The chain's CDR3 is CASSLGGLASETQYF. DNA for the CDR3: TGTGCCAGCAGCTTAGGAGGGTTGGCTTCAGAGACCCAGTACTTC.